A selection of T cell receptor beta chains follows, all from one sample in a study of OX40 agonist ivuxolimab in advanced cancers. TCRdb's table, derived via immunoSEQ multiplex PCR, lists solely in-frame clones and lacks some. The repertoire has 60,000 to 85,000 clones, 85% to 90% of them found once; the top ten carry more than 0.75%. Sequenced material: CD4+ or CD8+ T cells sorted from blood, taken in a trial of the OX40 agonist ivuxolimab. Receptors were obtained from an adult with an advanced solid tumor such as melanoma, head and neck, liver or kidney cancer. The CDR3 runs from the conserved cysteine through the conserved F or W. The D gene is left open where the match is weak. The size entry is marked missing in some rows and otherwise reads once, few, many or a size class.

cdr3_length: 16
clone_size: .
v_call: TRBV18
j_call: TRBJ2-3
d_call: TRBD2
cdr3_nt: TGTGCCAGCTCACCGGGAAAGCGGGAGAACACAGATACGCAGTATTTT
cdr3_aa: CASSPGKRENTDTQYF

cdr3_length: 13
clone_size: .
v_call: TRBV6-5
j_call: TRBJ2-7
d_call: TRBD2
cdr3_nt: TGTGCCAGCAGTTCCCGGGGAGGGGCCGAGCAGTACTTC
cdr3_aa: CASSSRGGAEQYF

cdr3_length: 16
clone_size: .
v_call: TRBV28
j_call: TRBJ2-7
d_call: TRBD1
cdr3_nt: TGTGCCAGCAGTTGGGGACAGGGGTTAACGTCCTACGAGCAGTACTTC
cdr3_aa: CASSWGQGLTSYEQYF

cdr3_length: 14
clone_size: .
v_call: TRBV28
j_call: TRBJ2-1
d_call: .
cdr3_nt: TGTGCCAGCAGTTTAGGGGGACCAATAAATGAGCAGTTCTTC
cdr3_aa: CASSLGGPINEQFF

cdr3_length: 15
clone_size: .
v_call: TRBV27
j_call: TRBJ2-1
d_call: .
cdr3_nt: TGTGCCAGCACCCAAAACAGGGTGGCCTACAATGAGCAGTTCTTC
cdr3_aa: CASTQNRVAYNEQFF

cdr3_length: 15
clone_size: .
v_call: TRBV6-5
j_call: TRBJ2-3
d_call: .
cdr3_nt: TGTGCCAGCAGCAACGGTCGGGCCTTTGAGGATACGCAGTATTTT
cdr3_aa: CASSNGRAFEDTQYF

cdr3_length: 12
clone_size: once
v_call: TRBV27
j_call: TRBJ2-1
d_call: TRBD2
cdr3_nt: TGTGCCAGCAGTTCCGGGACTAGCCGGTGGTTCTTC
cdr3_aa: CASSSGTSRWFF

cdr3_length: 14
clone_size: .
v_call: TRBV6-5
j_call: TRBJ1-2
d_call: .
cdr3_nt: TGTGCCAGCAGTTACGGGGAATCGAATTATGGCTACACCTTC
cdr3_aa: CASSYGESNYGYTF

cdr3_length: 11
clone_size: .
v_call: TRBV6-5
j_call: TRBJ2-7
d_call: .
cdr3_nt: TGTGCCAGCAGCCAAACCTACGAGCAGTACTTC
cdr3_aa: CASSQTYEQYF

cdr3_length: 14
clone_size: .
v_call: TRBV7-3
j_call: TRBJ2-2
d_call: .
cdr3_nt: TGTGCCAGCAGCTTATGGCAGGGGCCCGGGGAGCTGTTTTTT
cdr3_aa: CASSLWQGPGELFF

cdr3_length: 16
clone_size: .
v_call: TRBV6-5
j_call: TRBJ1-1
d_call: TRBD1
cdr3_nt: TGTGCCAGCAGTTACGTCTCGGCAGGGGGGGACACTGAAGCTTTCTTT
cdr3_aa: CASSYVSAGGDTEAFF

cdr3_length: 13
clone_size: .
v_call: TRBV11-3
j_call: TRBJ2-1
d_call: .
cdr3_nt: TGTGCCAGCAGCTTCGACCTATCGGGTGAGCAGTTCTTC
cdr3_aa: CASSFDLSGEQFF

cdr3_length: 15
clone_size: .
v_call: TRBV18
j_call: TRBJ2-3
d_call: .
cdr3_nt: TGTGCCAGCTCACCTCCTAGCGCTCCTAGGGATACGCAGTATTTT
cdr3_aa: CASSPPSAPRDTQYF

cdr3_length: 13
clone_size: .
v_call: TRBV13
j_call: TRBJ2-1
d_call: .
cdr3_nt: TGTGCCAGCAGCTTAGGGCTGAACAATGAGCAGTTCTTC
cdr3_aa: CASSLGLNNEQFF

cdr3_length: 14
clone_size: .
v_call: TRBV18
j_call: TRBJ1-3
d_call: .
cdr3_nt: TGTGCCAGCTCACAAAAGGGTTCTGGAAACACCATATATTTT
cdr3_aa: CASSQKGSGNTIYF

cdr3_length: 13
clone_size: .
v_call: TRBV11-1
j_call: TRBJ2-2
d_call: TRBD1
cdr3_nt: TGTGCCAGCAGCGCAGGGGGACCCGGGGAGCTGTTTTTT
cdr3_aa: CASSAGGPGELFF

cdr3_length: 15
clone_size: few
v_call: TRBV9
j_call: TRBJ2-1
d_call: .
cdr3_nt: TGTGCCAGCAGCGTAGACGGAGGCGGGATGGGGTGGCAGTTCTTC
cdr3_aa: CASSVDGGGMGWQFF

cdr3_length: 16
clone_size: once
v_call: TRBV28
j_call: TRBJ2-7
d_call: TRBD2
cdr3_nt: TGTGCCAGCAGTTTCGTCGGGCGGGGGACCTCCTACGAGCAGTACTTC
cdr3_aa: CASSFVGRGTSYEQYF

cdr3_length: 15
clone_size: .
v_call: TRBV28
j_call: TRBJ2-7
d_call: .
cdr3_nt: TGTGCCAGCAGTGTAGCGCGAATGGGCTCTGGGGAGCAGTACTTC
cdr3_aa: CASSVARMGSGEQYF

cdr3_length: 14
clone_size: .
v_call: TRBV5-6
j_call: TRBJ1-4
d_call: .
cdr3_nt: TGTGCCAGCAGCTTAGTCAGGGGACGTGAAAAACTGTTTTTT
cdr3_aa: CASSLVRGREKLFF

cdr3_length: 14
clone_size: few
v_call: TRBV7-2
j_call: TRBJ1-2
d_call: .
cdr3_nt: TGTGCCAGCAGCTTAGTAGGGGCTAACTATGGCTACACCTTC
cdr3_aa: CASSLVGANYGYTF

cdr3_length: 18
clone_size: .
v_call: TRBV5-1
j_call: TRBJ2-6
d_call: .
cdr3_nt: TGCGCCAGCAGCTTGGTGACCGCCCAGATTCCTGGGGCCAACGTCCTGACTTTC
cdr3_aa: CASSLVTAQIPGANVLTF

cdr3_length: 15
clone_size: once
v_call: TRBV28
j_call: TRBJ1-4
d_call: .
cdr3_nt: TGTGCCAGCAGCTCCACCCGGGGATCTAATGAAAAACTGTTTTTT
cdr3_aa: CASSSTRGSNEKLFF

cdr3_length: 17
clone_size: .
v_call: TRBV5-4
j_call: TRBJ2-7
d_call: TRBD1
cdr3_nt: TGTGCCAGCAGCTTGGGAGGGACAGCGAGGAGCTCCTACGAGCAGTACTTC
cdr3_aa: CASSLGGTARSSYEQYF

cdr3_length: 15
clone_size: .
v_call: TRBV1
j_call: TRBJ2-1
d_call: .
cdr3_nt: TGCACCAGCAGCCCCGGACTAGCGGAGGGTAATGAGCAGTTCTTC
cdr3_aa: CTSSPGLAEGNEQFF

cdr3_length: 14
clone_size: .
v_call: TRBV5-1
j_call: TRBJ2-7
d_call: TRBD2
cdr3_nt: TGCGCCAGCAGCTTCACTAGCGGGGACTACGAGCAGTACTTC
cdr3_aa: CASSFTSGDYEQYF

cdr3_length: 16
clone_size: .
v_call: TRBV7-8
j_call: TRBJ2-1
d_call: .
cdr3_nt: TGTGCCAGCAGCTTAGGGAGGGGGCCCCTTAGGAATGAGCAGTTCTTC
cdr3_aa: CASSLGRGPLRNEQFF

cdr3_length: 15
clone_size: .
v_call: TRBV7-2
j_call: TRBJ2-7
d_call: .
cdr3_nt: TGTGCCAGCAGCTTACCTCGCGGGAAATACGCCGAGCAGTACTTC
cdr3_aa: CASSLPRGKYAEQYF

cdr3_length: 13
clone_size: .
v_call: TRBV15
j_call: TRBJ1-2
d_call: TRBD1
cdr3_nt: TGTGCCACCAGCTCCAGGACAGGGTCTGGCTACACCTTC
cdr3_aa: CATSSRTGSGYTF

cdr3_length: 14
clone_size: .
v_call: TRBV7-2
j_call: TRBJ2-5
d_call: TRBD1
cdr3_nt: TGTGCCAGCAGCTCCGGACAGGCCCAGGGGACCCAGTACTTC
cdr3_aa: CASSSGQAQGTQYF

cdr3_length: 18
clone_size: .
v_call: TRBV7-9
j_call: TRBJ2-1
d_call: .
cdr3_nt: TGTGCCAGCAGCTTAGGCGGTTACAGGGCCCAACGCTACAATGAGCAGTTCTTC
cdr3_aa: CASSLGGYRAQRYNEQFF

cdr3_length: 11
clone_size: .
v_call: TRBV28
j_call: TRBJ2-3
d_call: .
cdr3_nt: TGTGCCAGCAGTACCACAGATACGCAGTATTTT
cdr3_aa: CASSTTDTQYF

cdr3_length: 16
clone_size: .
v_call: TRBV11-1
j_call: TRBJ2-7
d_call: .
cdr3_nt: TGTGCCAGCACCCCCTCGACAGGACTTTTATCCTACGAGCAGTACTTC
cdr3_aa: CASTPSTGLLSYEQYF

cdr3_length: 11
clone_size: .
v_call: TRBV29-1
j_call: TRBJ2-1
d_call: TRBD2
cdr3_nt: TGCAGCGGGACTAGTGCCAATGAGCAGTTCTTC
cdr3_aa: CSGTSANEQFF

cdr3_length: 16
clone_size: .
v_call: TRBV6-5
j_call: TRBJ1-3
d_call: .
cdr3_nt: TGTGCCAGCAGTTATGGCAGTGGGGTACTAGGAAACACCATATATTTT
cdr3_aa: CASSYGSGVLGNTIYF

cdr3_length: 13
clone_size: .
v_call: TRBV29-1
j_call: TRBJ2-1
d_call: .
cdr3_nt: TGCAGCGTTGCTGGGGGAACCTACAATGAGCAGTTCTTC
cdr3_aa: CSVAGGTYNEQFF

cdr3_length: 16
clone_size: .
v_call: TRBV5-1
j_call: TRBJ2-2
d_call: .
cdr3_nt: TGCGCCAGCACAGGGAGCGGAACAGCGGCGACCGGGGAGCTGTTTTTT
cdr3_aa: CASTGSGTAATGELFF

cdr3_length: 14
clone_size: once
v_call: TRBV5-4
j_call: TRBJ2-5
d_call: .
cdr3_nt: TGTGCCAGCACCCACCCGAGAGAGAGGGAGACCCAGTACTTC
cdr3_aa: CASTHPRERETQYF

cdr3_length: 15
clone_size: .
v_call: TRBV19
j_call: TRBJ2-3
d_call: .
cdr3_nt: TGTGCCAGTAGTATTACAGGCTCTAGCACAGATACGCAGTATTTT
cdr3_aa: CASSITGSSTDTQYF

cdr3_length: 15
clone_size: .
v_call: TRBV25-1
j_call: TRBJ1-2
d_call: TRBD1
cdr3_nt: TGTGCCAGCAGTGATCGCGACAGGGGTAGCTATGGCTACACCTTC
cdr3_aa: CASSDRDRGSYGYTF

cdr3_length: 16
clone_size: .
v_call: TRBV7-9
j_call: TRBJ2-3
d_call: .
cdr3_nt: TGTGCCAGCAGCGCTTTTGTCGGCAAAAGCACAGATACGCAGTATTTT
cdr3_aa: CASSAFVGKSTDTQYF